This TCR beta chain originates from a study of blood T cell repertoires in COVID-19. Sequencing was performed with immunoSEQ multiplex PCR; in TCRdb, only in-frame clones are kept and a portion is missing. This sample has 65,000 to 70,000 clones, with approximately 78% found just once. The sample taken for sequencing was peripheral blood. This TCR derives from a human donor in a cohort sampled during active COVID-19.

The CDR3 coding sequence is TGTGCCAGCACCTTGTATCCTTCTCCAGGGGCGGGCTACACCTTC. Its translation: CASTLYPSPGAGYTF. V gene TRBV28 combines with J gene TRBJ1-2, with a possible D match to TRBD1 (6 bases). This CDR3 spans 15 amino acids. Germline V gene sequence: CDR1 MDHEN, CDR2 SYDVKM. V dropped 7 bases and J dropped 8 bases, with 23 bases sitting between them.